This T cell receptor beta chain was profiled in a study of shared clonotypes between healthy human individuals. General observations from the study: The donor pool, a small one, limited the genetic and exposure-history diversity represented. It was the non-shared clonotypes that had lower generation probabilities than clonotypes shared by all four donors. For naive CD4 cells, roughly 5.5% of clonotypes were shared across a few donors. A generally larger estimated richness was seen in naive subsets than in memory subsets.

Repertoires were generated with immunoSEQ multiplex PCR, while TCRdb's copy carries only in-frame clones and drops some. In the table there are roughly 1 million clones, about three quarters of which are singletons. Turning to this clone: Its antigen is currently unknown.

The germline V and J ends were trimmed by 5 bases and 0 bases, with 17 bases remaining between them. The CDR3 has 16 residues. Germline CDR1 reads SGHVS; CDR2 reads FQNEAQ. This clonotype was obtained from a man aged 18 to 30 in good health. Sequencing input: memory CD4+ T cells sorted from blood. The sample's subset: CD45RA-negative fraction. The genes are TRBV7-8 and TRBJ2-7; TRBD1 might be the D (5 bases). CDR3 residues: CASSPPQGTLSYEQYF. CDR3 sequence (DNA): TGTGCCAGCAGCCCCCCCCAGGGTACGCTCTCCTACGAGCAGTACTTC.